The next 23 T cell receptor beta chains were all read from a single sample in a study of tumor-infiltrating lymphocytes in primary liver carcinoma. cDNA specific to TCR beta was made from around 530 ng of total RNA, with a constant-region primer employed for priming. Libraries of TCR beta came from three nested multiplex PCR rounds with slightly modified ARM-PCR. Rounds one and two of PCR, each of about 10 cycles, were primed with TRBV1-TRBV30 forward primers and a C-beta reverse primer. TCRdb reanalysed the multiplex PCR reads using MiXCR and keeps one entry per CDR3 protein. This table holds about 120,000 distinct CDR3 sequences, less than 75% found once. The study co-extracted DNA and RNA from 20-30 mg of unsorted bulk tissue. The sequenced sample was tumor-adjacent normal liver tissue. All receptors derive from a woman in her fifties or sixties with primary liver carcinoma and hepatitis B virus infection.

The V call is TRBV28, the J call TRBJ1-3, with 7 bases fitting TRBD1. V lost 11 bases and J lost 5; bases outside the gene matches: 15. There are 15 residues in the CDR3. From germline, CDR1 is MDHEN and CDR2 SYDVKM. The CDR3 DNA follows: TGTGCCCGTAGCTTACAGGGGTCGCGGCGAAACACCATATATTTT. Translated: CARSLQGSRRNTIYF.

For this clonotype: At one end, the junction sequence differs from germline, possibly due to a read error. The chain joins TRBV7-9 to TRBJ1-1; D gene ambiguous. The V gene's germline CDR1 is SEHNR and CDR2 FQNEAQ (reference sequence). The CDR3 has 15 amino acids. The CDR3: CASSSVSPLITEAFF. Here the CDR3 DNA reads TGTGCCAGCAGCTCCGTATCCCCTCTGATCACTGAAGCCTTCTTT.

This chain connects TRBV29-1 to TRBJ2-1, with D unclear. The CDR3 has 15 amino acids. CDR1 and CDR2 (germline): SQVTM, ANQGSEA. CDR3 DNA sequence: TGCAGTGCAAACGCGAGAAACGCTCTAAACAATGAGCAGTTCTTC. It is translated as CSANARNALNNEQFF.

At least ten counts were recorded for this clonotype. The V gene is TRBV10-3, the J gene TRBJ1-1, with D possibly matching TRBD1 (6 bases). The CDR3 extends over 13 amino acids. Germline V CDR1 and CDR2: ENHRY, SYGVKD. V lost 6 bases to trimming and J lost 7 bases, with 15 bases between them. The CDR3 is CAIRDRDISEAFF. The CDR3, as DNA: TGTGCCATCAGGGACCGGGACATTAGTGAAGCTTTCTTT.

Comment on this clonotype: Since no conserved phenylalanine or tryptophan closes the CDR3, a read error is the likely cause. CDR3 nucleotide sequence: TGTGCCTGGAGCCGGCGGGGGCTGAGCAATCAGCCCCAGCATTCT. Encoded protein: CAWSRRGLSNQPQHS. The chain carries TRBV30 and TRBJ1-5; the D gene is possibly TRBD1 (6 bases). Germline assignment: CDR1 GTSNPN and CDR2 SVGIG (reference sequence). The V end was cut by 3 bases, the J end by 1 base, with 13 bases between. The CDR3 has 15 amino acids.

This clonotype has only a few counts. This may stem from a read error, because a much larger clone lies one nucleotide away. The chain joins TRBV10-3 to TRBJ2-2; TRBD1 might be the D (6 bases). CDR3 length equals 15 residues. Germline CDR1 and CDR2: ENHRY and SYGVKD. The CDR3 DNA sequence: TGTGCCATCAGTGATTTGAGGGGGAACACCAGGGAGCTGTTTTTT. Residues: CAISDLRGNTRELFF.

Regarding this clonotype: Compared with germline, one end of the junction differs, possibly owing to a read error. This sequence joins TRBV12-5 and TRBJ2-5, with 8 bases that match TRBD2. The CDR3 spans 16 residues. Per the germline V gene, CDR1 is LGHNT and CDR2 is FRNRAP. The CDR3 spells CASGLKRGGLRETQHF. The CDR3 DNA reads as TGTGCTAGTGGTTTGAAACGGGGGGGGCTCAGAGAGACCCAGCACTTC.

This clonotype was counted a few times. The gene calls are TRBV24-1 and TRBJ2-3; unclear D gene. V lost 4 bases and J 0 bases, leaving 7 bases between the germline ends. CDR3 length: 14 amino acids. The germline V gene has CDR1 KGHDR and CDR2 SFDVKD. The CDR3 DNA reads TGTGCCACCAGTGACGCCGGGAGCACAGATACGCAGTATTTT. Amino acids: CATSDAGSTDTQYF.

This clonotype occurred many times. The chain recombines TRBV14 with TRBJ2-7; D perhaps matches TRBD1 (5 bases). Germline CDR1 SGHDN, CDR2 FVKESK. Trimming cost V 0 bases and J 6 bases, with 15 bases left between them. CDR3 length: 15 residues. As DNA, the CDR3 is TGTGCCAGCAGCCAAGATAGGGTGGGGCGACGCGAGCAGTACTTC. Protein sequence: CASSQDRVGRREQYF.

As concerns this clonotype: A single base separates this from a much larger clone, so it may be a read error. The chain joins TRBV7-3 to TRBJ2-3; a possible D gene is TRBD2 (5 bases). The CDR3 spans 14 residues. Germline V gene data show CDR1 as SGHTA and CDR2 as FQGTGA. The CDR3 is CASNLTAGTDTQYF. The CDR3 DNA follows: TGTGCCAGCAACTTAACAGCGGGCACAGATACGCAGTATTTT. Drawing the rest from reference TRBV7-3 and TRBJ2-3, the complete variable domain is GAGVSQTPSNKVTEKGKYVELRCDPISGHTALYWYRQSLGQGPEFLIYFQGTGAADDSGLPNDRFFAVRPEGSVSTLKIQRTERGDSAVYLCASNLTAGTDTQYFGPGTRLTVL.

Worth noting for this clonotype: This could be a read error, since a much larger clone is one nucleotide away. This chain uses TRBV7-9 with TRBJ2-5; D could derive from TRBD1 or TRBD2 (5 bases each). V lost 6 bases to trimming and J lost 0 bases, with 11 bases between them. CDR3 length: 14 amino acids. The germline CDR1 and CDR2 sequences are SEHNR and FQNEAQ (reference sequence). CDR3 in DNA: TGTGCCAGCAGGACCAGGGAGTACCAAGAGACCCAGTACTTC. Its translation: CASRTREYQETQYF.

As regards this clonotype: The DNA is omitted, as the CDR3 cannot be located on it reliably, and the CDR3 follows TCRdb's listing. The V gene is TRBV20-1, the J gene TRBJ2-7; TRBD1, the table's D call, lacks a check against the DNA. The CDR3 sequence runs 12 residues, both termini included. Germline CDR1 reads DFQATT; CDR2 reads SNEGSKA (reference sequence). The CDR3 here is CSARTLWGAGSF.

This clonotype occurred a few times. Written as DNA, the CDR3 is TGCGCCAGCAGCCCTGGGGCAGCGTATACTGAAGCTTTCTTT. The encoded protein is CASSPGAAYTEAFF. This rearrangement joins TRBV5-1 to TRBJ1-1; possibly TRBD1 for D (5 bases). Germline-derived CDR1 and CDR2 are SGHRS and YFSETQ. The CDR3 is 14 residues long. The ends were cut back, 4 bases at V and 5 bases at J, with 15 bases in the middle.

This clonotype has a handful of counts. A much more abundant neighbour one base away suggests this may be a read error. The CDR3 DNA reads TGCGCCAGCAGCCCACAGTCCTTGGACTACTACGAGCAGTACTTC. Its protein product is CASSPQSLDYYEQYF. The chain joins TRBV4-1 to TRBJ2-7, with a possible D match to TRBD2 (6 bases). This CDR3 contains 15 residues. Looked up from germline, CDR1 is MGHRA and CDR2 is YSYEKL. V was pared by 4 bases and J by 3 bases, with 16 bases between.

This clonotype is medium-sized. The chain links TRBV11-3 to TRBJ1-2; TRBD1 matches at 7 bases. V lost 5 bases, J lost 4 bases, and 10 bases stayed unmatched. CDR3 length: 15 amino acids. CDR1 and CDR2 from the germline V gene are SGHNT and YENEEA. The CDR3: CASSPRPDRRYGYTF. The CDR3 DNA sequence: TGTGCCAGCAGCCCACGACCGGACAGGCGCTATGGCTACACCTTC.

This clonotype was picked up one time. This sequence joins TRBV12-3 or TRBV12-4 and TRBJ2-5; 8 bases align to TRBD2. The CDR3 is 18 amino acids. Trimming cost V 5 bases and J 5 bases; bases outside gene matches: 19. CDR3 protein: CASSPLKAGVGGKETQYF. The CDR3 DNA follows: TGTGCCAGCAGTCCCCTTAAAGCGGGGGTCGGGGGAAAGGAGACCCAGTACTTC.

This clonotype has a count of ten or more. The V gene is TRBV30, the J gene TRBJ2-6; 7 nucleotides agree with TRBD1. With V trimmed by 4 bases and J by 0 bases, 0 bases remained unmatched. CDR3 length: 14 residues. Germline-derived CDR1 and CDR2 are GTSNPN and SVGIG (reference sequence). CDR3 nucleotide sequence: TGTGCCTGGACAGGGGGCTCTGGGGCCAACGTCCTGACTTTC. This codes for CAWTGGSGANVLTF. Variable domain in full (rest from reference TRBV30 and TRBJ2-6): SQTIHQWPATLVQPVGSPLSLECTVEGTSNPNLYWYRQAAGRGLQLLFYSVGIGQISSEVPQNLSASRPQDRQFILSSKKLLLSDSGFYLCAWTGGSGANVLTFGAGSRLTVL.

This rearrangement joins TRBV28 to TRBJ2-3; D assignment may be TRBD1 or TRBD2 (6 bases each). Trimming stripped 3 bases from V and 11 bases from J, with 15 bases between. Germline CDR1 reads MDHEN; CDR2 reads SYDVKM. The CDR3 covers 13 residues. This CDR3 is CASSFGGTYMQYF. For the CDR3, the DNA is TGTGCCAGCAGTTTTGGAGGGACATATATGCAGTATTTT.

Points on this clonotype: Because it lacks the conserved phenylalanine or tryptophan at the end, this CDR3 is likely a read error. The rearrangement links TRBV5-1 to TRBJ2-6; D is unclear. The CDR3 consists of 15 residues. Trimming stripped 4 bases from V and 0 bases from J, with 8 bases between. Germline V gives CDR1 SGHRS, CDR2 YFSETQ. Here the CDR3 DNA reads TGCGCCAGCAGCAGGAAGAGCTCTGGGGCCAACGTCCTGACTCTC. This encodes CASSRKSSGANVLTL.

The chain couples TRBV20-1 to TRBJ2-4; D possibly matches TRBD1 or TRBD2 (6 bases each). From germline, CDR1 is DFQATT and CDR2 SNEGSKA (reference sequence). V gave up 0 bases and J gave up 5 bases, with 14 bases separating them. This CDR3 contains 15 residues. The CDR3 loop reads CSARDRGAWENIQYF. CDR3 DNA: TGCAGTGCTAGAGATAGGGGGGCCTGGGAAAACATTCAGTACTTC.

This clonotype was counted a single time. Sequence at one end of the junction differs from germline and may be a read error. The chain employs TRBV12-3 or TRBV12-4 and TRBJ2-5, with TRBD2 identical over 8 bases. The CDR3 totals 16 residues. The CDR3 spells CASSPITGGPSETQYF. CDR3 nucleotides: TGTGCCAGCAGTCCTATAACGGGAGGGCCTTCGGAGACCCAATACTTC.

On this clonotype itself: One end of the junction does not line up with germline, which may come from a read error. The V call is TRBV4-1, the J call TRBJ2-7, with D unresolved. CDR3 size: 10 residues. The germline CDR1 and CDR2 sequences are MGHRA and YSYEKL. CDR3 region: CATVDYEQHF. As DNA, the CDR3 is TGCGCCACTGTGGATTACGAGCAGCACTTC.

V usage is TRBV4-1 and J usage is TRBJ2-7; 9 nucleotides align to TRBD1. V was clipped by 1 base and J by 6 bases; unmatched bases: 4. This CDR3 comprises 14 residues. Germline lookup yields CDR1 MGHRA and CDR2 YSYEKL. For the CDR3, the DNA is TGCGCCAGCAGCCAAGCCCGGACAGGGGTCGAGCAGTACTTC. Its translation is CASSQARTGVEQYF.